This T cell receptor (beta chain) was sequenced during a study of cytomegalovirus exposure and HLA in healthy donors. Study-level information: The use of the same platform for the approximately 130 validation repertoires and the roughly 730 first-cohort repertoires was reported by a later analysis.

The V gene lost 3 bases and the J gene lost 3 bases, with 18 bases spanning the gap. Germline V gene data show CDR1 as MNHEY and CDR2 as SMNVEV (reference sequence). This CDR3 contains 17 residues. Produced via immunoSEQ multiplex PCR; TCRdb's table is partial and in-frame only. The table lists 250,000 to 350,000 clones, roughly 88% of them singletons. The receptor was isolated from a woman aged 18-29 years in good health and CMV-seronegative. Input material: PBMCs. The rearrangement links TRBV27 to TRBJ2-1; tentative D call: TRBD2 (5 bases). The CDR3, as DNA: TGTGCCAGCAGTTTCCTCTTTAAAAGCCGGGGCTACAATGAGCAGTTCTTC. Translated, it gives CASSFLFKSRGYNEQFF.